A single sample is the source of the 5 T cell receptor beta chains below, sequenced in a study of T cells in women clearing cervical HPV infection. Produced via immunoSEQ multiplex PCR; TCRdb's table is partial and in-frame only. The table for this sample gives roughly 38,000 clones. What was sequenced was blood buffy coat. The receptors were sampled from a woman aged 18 to 75 with a cervical HPV16 infection that either progressed to CIN3+ or cleared (not recorded which).

This clone counts as medium-sized by frequency. Read coverage stops 3 residues before the CDR3 terminus; the germline J gene supplies the remainder. This chain connects TRBV30 to TRBJ2-5, with D perhaps TRBD2 (5 bases). Trimming left V 4 bases short and J 0 bases short, with 12 bases between. The germline V gene has CDR1 GTSNPN and CDR2 SVGIG (reference sequence). The CDR3 covers 14 residues. The CDR3 DNA, read in part, is TGTGCCTGGATCCCTAGCCACAACCAAGAGACC. Translation gives CAWIPSHNQET. The entire CDR3 protein is CAWIPSHNQETQYF.

A note on this clone: Read sequence stops 3 residues before the CDR3 end, and the germline J gene provides the missing end. The chain employs TRBV20-1 and TRBJ2-7; TRBD2 is a possible D gene (5 bases). This CDR3 region has 13 residues. The V and J ends lost 6 bases and 0 bases respectively, with 12 bases between them. The germline V gene has CDR1 DFQATT and CDR2 SNEGSKA (reference sequence). CDR3 in amino acids: CSAKRYSSYEQYF. Partial CDR3 DNA: TGCAGTGCGAAGCGGTATAGCTCCTACGAG.

Note on this clone: The read ends 3 residues early relative to the CDR3; the germline J gene fills the gap. Other DNA sequences in the same sample also yield this CDR3. J is TRBJ1-1 and V is TRBV2; perhaps TRBD1 as D (5 bases). The CDR3 sequence is 12 residues long. Trimming took off 4 bases at V and 7 bases at J, with 10 bases between the two ends. CDR1 SNHLY and CDR2 FYNNEI come from the germline V gene. The CDR3 spells CASSVAGDEAFF. Partial CDR3 DNA: TGTGCCAGCAGTGTCGCGGGGGATGAA.

About this clone: Read sequence stops 3 residues before the CDR3 end, and the germline J gene provides the missing end. This chain links TRBV6-1 with TRBJ1-2; TRBD1 might be the D (6 bases). CDR1 is MNHNS, CDR2 SASEGT, per germline. CDR3 length: 15 residues. The sequenced CDR3 bases are TGTGCCAGCAGTGAACTAGGGGGTATAGCAGATACC. Translating gives CASSELGGIADT. The CDR3 in its entirety is CASSELGGIADTYTF.

Comments on this clone: The CDR3 extends 3 residues past the end of the read, so its final part is completed from the germline J gene. The V gene is TRBV5-1, the J gene TRBJ1-1; D unclear. In germline, CDR1 is SGHRS, CDR2 YFSETQ. This CDR3 spans 12 amino acids. The DNA read from the CDR3 is TGCGCCAGCAGCTTGGAAGGTTTAGAA. Amino acids: CASSLEGLE. The CDR3 reads in full as CASSLEGLEAFF. Supplemented by reference TRBV5-1 and TRBJ1-1, the full variable domain reads KAGVTQTPRYLIKTRGQQVTLSCSPISGHRSVSWYQQTPGQGLQFLFEYFSETQRNKGNFPGRFSGRQFSNSRSEMNVSTLELGDSALYLCASSLEGLEAFFGQGTRLTVV.